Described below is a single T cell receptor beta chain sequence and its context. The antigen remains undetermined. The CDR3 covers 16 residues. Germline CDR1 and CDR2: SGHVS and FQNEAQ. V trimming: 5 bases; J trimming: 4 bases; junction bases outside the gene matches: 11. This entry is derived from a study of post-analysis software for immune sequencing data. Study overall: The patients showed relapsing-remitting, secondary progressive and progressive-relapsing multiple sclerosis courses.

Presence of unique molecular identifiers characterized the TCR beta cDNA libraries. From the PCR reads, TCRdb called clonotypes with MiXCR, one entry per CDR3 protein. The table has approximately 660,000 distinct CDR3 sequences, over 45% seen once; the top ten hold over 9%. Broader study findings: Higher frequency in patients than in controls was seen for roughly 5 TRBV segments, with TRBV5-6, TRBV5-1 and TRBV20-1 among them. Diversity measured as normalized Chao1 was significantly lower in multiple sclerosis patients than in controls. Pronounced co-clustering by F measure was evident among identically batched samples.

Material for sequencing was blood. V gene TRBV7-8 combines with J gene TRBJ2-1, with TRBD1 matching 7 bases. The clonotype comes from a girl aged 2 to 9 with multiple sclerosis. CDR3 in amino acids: CASSPARTGTYNEQFF. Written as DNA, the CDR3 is TGTGCCAGCAGCCCAGCGAGGACAGGTACTTACAATGAGCAGTTCTTC.